These 17 T cell receptor beta chains were all obtained from the same sample, sequenced in a study of beta chain features in type 1 diabetes. General study findings and limits: Shortening of TCRB CDR3s, moderate but significant, appeared in all four CD4+ subsets of Type 1 diabetes patients.

The authors reverse transcribed all of the isolated RNA, so sequencing captured expressed TCRB transcripts. Measured with immunoSEQ multiplex PCR; TCRdb has only the in-frame clones, and not every one. The repertoire holds more than 95,000 clones, with 17% as singletons. No antigen has been assigned to these receptors. The sequencing sample was made of central memory CD4+ T cells from blood. The source of these receptors is a man between 18 and 35 years old with type 1 diabetes.

Ten or more counts support this clone. The chain carries TRBV6-5 and TRBJ2-1; 7 bases map to TRBD1. In germline, CDR1 is MNHEY, CDR2 SVGAGI. This CDR3 comprises 12 residues. V lost 6 bases, J lost 10 bases, and 6 bases stayed unmatched. In nucleotides, the CDR3 is TGTGCCAGCAGGACAGGGAAATTCGAGCAGTTCTTC. Its protein is CASRTGKFEQFF.

The chain is built from TRBV10-3 and TRBJ2-7, with no clear D. V was pared by 6 bases and J by 2 bases, with 17 bases between. The CDR3 spans 15 residues. CDR1 ENHRY and CDR2 SYGVKD come from the germline V gene. The CDR3 bases are TGTGCCATCAGCTCGGCAGGTGCGGATGCCTACGAGCAGTACTTC. Protein product: CAISSAGADAYEQYF.

This clone showed up many times. This chain joins TRBV14 and TRBJ2-1; D remains ambiguous. Germline V CDR1 and CDR2: SGHDN, FVKESK. There are 12 residues in the CDR3. V dropped 1 base and J dropped 7 bases, with 5 bases sitting between them. This CDR3 reads CASSQVGNEQFF. As DNA, the CDR3 is TGTGCCAGCAGCCAAGTTGGGAATGAGCAGTTCTTC.

The chain has TRBV7-2 and TRBJ2-1; no firm D call. Germline V lookup: CDR1 SGHTA, CDR2 FQGNSA. The CDR3 consists of 15 residues. Trimming pared 4 bases from V and 6 bases from J, leaving 16 bases between. The CDR3 DNA reads TGTGCCAGCAGCTCGACAACCGCCGGGCCCAATGAGCAGTTCTTC. It yields the protein CASSSTTAGPNEQFF.

The V call is TRBV14, the J call TRBJ2-5; D is tentatively TRBD1 or TRBD2 (6 bases each). The CDR3 runs 14 residues. Germline V gene sequence: CDR1 SGHDN, CDR2 FVKESK. The V end was cut by 4 bases, the J end by 5 bases, with 14 bases between. The CDR3 DNA reads TGTGCCAGCAGCCGCATCGGGGGCACGGAGACCCAGTACTTC. The encoded protein is CASSRIGGTETQYF.

Note on this clone: The same CDR3 arises from other DNA sequences in this sample as well. This chain joins TRBV9 and TRBJ2-2; 8 nucleotides line up with TRBD1. CDR1 and CDR2 (germline): SGDLS, YYNGEE. Germline trimming cut 4 bases from V and 1 base from J; bases unmatched to any gene: 6. This CDR3 is built from 16 residues. CDR3 bases: TGTGCCAGCAGCCCTCGGACAGGGTGGAACACCGGGGAGCTGTTTTTT. This sequence encodes CASSPRTGWNTGELFF.

This clone showed up just a few times. The chain carries TRBV7-6 and TRBJ1-3, with a weak D call TRBD1 (5 bases). Germline loops: CDR1 SGHVS, CDR2 FNYEAQ. The CDR3 consists of 20 residues. Trimming left V 5 bases short and J 0 bases short, with 26 bases between. The CDR3 region has the DNA TGTGCCAGCAGCCAACCCGGGGCACCATTATTGGCGTACTCTGGAAACACCATATATTTT. It specifies CASSQPGAPLLAYSGNTIYF.

This clone showed up just a few times. The chain employs TRBV15 and TRBJ2-5; D is ambiguous. With 1 base removed from V and 2 bases from J, the gap between germline ends came to 14 bases. The germline V gene has CDR1 LNHNV and CDR2 YYDKDF (reference sequence). The CDR3 extends over 16 amino acids. The CDR3, as DNA: TGTGCCACCAGCAGAGGCATTACAGCCCTTCAAGAGACCCAGTACTTC. Amino acid sequence: CATSRGITALQETQYF.

This chain links TRBV27 with TRBJ2-7; 11 bases map to TRBD2. The CDR3 spans 14 residues. V lost 8 bases and J lost 0; bases outside the gene matches: 3. Germline-derived CDR1 and CDR2 are MNHEY and SMNVEV (reference sequence). The CDR3 bases are TGTGCCAGCGCAGGGACTAGCGGCTCCTACGAGCAGTACTTC. It specifies CASAGTSGSYEQYF.

The rearrangement joins TRBV6-1 to TRBJ2-2, with 7 bases that match TRBD2. V was pared by 1 base and J by 8 bases, with 1 base of the junction left unmatched. This CDR3 region has 13 residues. Germline-derived CDR1 and CDR2 are MNHNS and SASEGT. CDR3 loop: CASSEVGRGELFF. The CDR3 DNA sequence: TGTGCCAGCAGTGAAGTCGGGAGGGGGGAGCTGTTTTTT.

This clone was found a few times. V and J are TRBV5-1 and TRBJ1-1; possible D gene TRBD1, 6 bases. Trimming left V 2 bases short and J 2 bases short, with 13 bases between. The CDR3 is made up of 15 amino acids. The V gene's germline CDR1 is SGHRS and CDR2 YFSETQ. Here the CDR3 reads CASSFDPGQNTEAFF. DNA for the CDR3: TGCGCCAGCAGCTTTGACCCGGGACAAAACACTGAAGCTTTCTTT.

This clone has a count of ten or more. The V and J genes are TRBV29-1 and TRBJ1-2, with D unclear. The length of the CDR3 is 12 residues. V lost 7 bases to trimming and J lost 4 bases, with 13 bases between them. Germline-derived CDR1 and CDR2 are SQVTM and ANQGSEA. In DNA form, the CDR3 reads TGCAGCGGAACCATGGACTTCTATGGCTACACCTTC. Its protein product is CSGTMDFYGYTF.

This clone turned up a few times. This chain uses TRBV15 with TRBJ1-2; unclear D gene. V was clipped by 1 base and J by 4 bases, with 16 bases between them. Germline values: CDR1 LNHNV, CDR2 YYDKDF (reference sequence). This CDR3 is built from 16 residues. CDR3 bases: TGTGCCACCAGCAGAGGGTCTGAGTACTCTGGCTATGGCTACACCTTC. Protein product: CATSRGSEYSGYGYTF.

This clone appeared a few times. V usage is TRBV29-1 and J usage is TRBJ2-7; D tentatively fits TRBD1 or TRBD2 (5 bases each). Per germline, CDR1 SQVTM and CDR2 ANQGSEA. V shed 6 bases and J shed 2 bases, with 17 bases lying between them. There are 14 residues in the CDR3. In DNA, the CDR3 is TGCAGCGTCCCTACCGGGACCTTTCCCTACGAGCAGTACTTC. Its protein is CSVPTGTFPYEQYF.

This clone was counted between two and nine times. The J gene is TRBJ2-2, the V gene TRBV6-5; D may be TRBD1 or TRBD2 (6 bases each). Per the germline V gene, CDR1 is MNHEY and CDR2 is SVGAGI. This CDR3 is 14 amino acids long. V was pared by 10 bases and J by 1 base, with 13 bases between. The CDR3 coding sequence is TGTGCCACCGCGGGACATCTGAACACCGGGGAGCTGTTTTTT. The encoded protein is CATAGHLNTGELFF.

A note on this clone: The sample has other DNA sequences that encode this CDR3 too. The chain uses TRBV29-1 and TRBJ1-1; perhaps TRBD1 as D (5 bases). The germline V gene encodes CDR1 SQVTM and CDR2 ANQGSEA. The CDR3 extends over 15 amino acids. Trimming stripped 7 bases from V and 0 bases from J, with 18 bases between. CDR3 DNA: TGCAGCGCCGCCCCAGGGTGGGGCATGAACACTGAAGCTTTCTTT. This sequence encodes CSAAPGWGMNTEAFF. Full variable domain (rest looked up from reference TRBV29-1 and TRBJ1-1): SAVISQKPSRDICQRGTSLTIQCQVDSQVTMMFWYRQQPGQSLTLIATANQGSEATYESGFVIDKFPISRPNLTFSTLTVSNMSPEDSSIYLCSAAPGWGMNTEAFFGQGTRLTVV.

This clone appeared a few times. This chain uses TRBV7-9 with TRBJ2-7; perhaps D is TRBD1 or TRBD2 (7 bases each). This CDR3 comprises 13 residues. The V and J ends lost 8 bases and 4 bases respectively, with 15 bases between them. The germline V gene has CDR1 SEHNR and CDR2 FQNEAQ (reference sequence). In DNA form, the CDR3 reads TGTGCCAGCGCGGGGGACAGTGAATACGAGCAGTACTTC. This encodes CASAGDSEYEQYF.